Below, 22 T cell receptor beta chains from the same sample are listed, as sequenced in a study of T cells in Graves' hyperthyroidism and ophthalmopathy. TCR beta CDR3 region amplification was performed from RNA transcripts. First-round RT-PCR targeting the TCR CDR3 was performed with the HTBI primer set. Using its own MiXCR run on the multiplex PCR reads, TCRdb lists one record per CDR3 protein. This sample has approximately 380,000 distinct CDR3 sequences, with about 18% found just once. Sequences were obtained from blood. All receptors derive from a man between 18 and 29 years old with Graves' ophthalmopathy.

This clonotype was found a few times. The V call is TRBV5-1, the J call TRBJ1-4; 11 bases fit TRBD1. This CDR3 spans 14 amino acids. The trim removed 4 bases at V and 6 bases at J, leaving 2 bases unmatched. Looked up from germline, CDR1 is SGHRS and CDR2 is YFSETQ. The CDR3: CASSLGQGDEKLFF. The CDR3 bases are TGCGCCAGCAGCCTGGGACAGGGGGATGAAAAACTGTTTTTT.

Turning to this clonotype: Since a much larger clone is just one base distant, this may be a read error. The chain combines TRBV6-2 or TRBV6-3 with TRBJ1-1; D might be TRBD1 (6 bases). Germline values: CDR1 MNHEY, CDR2 SVGEGT. The CDR3 covers 15 residues. The CDR3 DNA is TGTGCCAGCAGTTCCGGACAGCCGGGGAACATTGAAGCTTTCTTT. Protein: CASSSGQPGNIEAFF.

This clonotype was counted only a few times. The chain employs TRBV15 and TRBJ2-6; 9 bases agree with TRBD1. J lost 4 bases, V lost 4 bases, and 8 bases had no gene match. CDR1 LNHNV and CDR2 YYDKDF come from the germline V gene (reference sequence). The CDR3 consists of 17 residues. The DNA for the CDR3 is TGTGCCACCAGCAAGGGACAGGGTTTAGGAGGGGCCAACGTCCTGACTTTC. Its protein is CATSKGQGLGGANVLTF.

This clonotype was seen a single time. A much larger clone lies a single base off, so this may be a read error. The chain is built from TRBV20-1 and TRBJ1-1, with D tentatively TRBD1 (5 bases). CDR3 size: 13 residues. Germline lookup yields CDR1 DFQATT and CDR2 SNEGSKA (reference sequence). V lost 0 bases to trimming and J lost 4 bases, with 9 bases between them. The CDR3 DNA reads TGCAGTGCTAGAGAACTGGGGGGCACTGAAGCTTTCTTT. Protein: CSARELGGTEAFF.

The sample holds many counts of this clonotype. The V call is TRBV7-9, the J call TRBJ2-1; 9 nucleotides agree with TRBD2. Germline V lookup: CDR1 SEHNR, CDR2 FQNEAQ (reference sequence). V shed 9 bases, J shed 0 bases, and the junction held 24 bases outside the gene matches. This CDR3 is 21 amino acids long. The CDR3 DNA reads as TGTGCCAGTCCATCCCCCCCAGCCGGGGCTAGCGGGGTGAGCTCCTACAATGAGCAGTTCTTC. This encodes CASPSPPAGASGVSSYNEQFF.

This clonotype was detected once. This sequence joins TRBV6-4 and TRBJ2-1; the match to TRBD2 covers 11 bases. The length of the CDR3 is 15 residues. J lost 7 bases, V lost 2 bases, and 4 bases had no gene match. Germline loops: CDR1 MRHNA, CDR2 SNTAGT. CDR3 DNA sequence: TGTGCCAGCAGTGACGTAGCGGGGGGGCAGAATGAGCAGTTCTTC. It yields the protein CASSDVAGGQNEQFF.

This clonotype was observed many times. This chain links TRBV2 with TRBJ2-1; D is possibly TRBD1 (6 bases). The CDR3 is 17 residues long. Germline CDR1 and CDR2: SNHLY and FYNNEI. V was trimmed by 5 bases and J by 0 bases, leaving 17 bases between them. For the CDR3, the DNA is TGTGCCAGCAGTTACGCCGAGGACAGTAGCTCCTACAATGAGCAGTTCTTC. Translating it yields CASSYAEDSSSYNEQFF.

In this sample, this clonotype turned up a few times. The rearrangement joins TRBV29-1 to TRBJ2-4; D ambiguous. The germline V and J ends were trimmed by 7 bases and 10 bases, with 17 bases remaining between them. The germline gives CDR1 SQVTM, CDR2 ANQGSEA. This CDR3 has 12 amino acids. CDR3 DNA: TGCAGCGCGTGGTTCTCCTTCGGGATTCAGTACTTC. Its protein product is CSAWFSFGIQYF.

This clonotype was seen at least ten times. The chain employs TRBV5-1 and TRBJ2-7; 8 bases fit TRBD1. Germline values: CDR1 SGHRS, CDR2 YFSETQ. V was pared by 4 bases and J by 6 bases, with 9 bases of the junction left unmatched. The CDR3 contains 14 residues. CDR3 nucleotide sequence: TGCGCCAGCAGCACGAGGACAGGGTCGGTCGAGCAGTACTTC. Translated, it gives CASSTRTGSVEQYF.

This clonotype was observed many times. This chain joins TRBV7-2 and TRBJ2-5; 9 bases fit TRBD2. CDR3 size: 14 residues. The V gene's germline CDR1 is SGHTA and CDR2 FQGNSA. Trimming at V came to 5 bases and at J to 5 bases, leaving 6 bases not matched to a gene. The CDR3 DNA follows: TGTGCCAGCAGCACCCGCGGGGGGGCGGAGACCCAGTACTTC. This sequence encodes CASSTRGGAETQYF.

This clonotype was observed at least ten times. The rearrangement joins TRBV6-1 to TRBJ1-2; TRBD1 matches at 10 bases. Germline CDR1 is MNHNS and CDR2 is SASEGT. The CDR3 is made up of 15 amino acids. Trimming took 8 bases from V and 4 from J; bases not matched to a gene: 10. CDR3 in DNA: TGTGCCAGCTACCGCGACAGGGGGCTCATCTATGGCTACACCTTC. Encoded protein: CASYRDRGLIYGYTF.

This clonotype was detected ten times or more. The chain is built from TRBV6-2 or TRBV6-3 and TRBJ2-7; TRBD2 matches 9 bases. This CDR3 has 13 amino acids. CDR1 is MNHEY and CDR2 is SVGEGT in the germline V gene. The trim removed 7 bases at V and 6 bases at J, leaving 7 bases unmatched. In DNA, the CDR3 is TGTGCCAGCACCCGTAGCGGGGGAGGCGAGCAGTACTTC. This encodes CASTRSGGGEQYF.

In its sample, this clonotype was seen a few times. V usage is TRBV20-1 and J usage is TRBJ1-2; D might be TRBD1 (5 bases). The CDR3 consists of 13 residues. The V gene lost 3 bases and the J gene lost 2 bases, with 10 bases spanning the gap. The germline CDR1 and CDR2 sequences are DFQATT and SNEGSKA (reference sequence). For the CDR3, the DNA is TGCAGTGCTAGGAACCAGGGAAACTATGGCTACACCTTC. It specifies CSARNQGNYGYTF.

At least ten counts were recorded for this clonotype. The chain is built from TRBV11-2 and TRBJ1-6, with no clear D. This CDR3 spans 12 amino acids. V lost 3 bases and J lost 10, with 7 bases in between. Germline V gene sequence: CDR1 SGHAT, CDR2 FQNNGV. CDR3 protein: CASSFSRSPLHF. For the CDR3, the DNA is TGTGCCAGCAGCTTTTCCAGATCACCCCTCCACTTT. The entire variable domain, with the rest obtained from reference TRBV11-2 and TRBJ1-6, is as follows: EAGVAQSPRYKIIEKRQSVAFWCNPISGHATLYWYQQILGQGPKLLIQFQNNGVVDDSQLPKDRFSAERLKGVDSTLKIQPAKLEDSAVYLCASSFSRSPLHFGNGTRLTVT.

This clonotype was recorded a few times. The chain couples TRBV15 to TRBJ1-2; no reliable D call. The CDR3 totals 14 residues. Germline CDR1 LNHNV, CDR2 YYDKDF (reference sequence). The V gene lost 0 bases and the J gene lost 3 bases, with 8 bases spanning the gap. CDR3 in amino acids: CATSREREYYGYTF. DNA of the CDR3: TGTGCCACCAGCAGAGAACGGGAATACTATGGCTACACCTTC.

There are a few counts of this clonotype. The chain joins TRBV18 to TRBJ1-2; D gene unclear. The germline V gene has CDR1 KGHSH and CDR2 LQKENI. V lost 4 bases and J 4 bases, leaving 10 bases between the germline ends. The CDR3 runs 13 residues. In nucleotides, the CDR3 is TGTGCCAGCTCACACTTTCCCCCCTATGGCTACACCTTC. It yields the protein CASSHFPPYGYTF.

The CDR3 is CASSLAGGTTYEQYF. Here the CDR3 DNA reads TGTGCCAGCAGTTTAGCGGGAGGGACTACCTACGAGCAGTACTTC. The chain links TRBV12-3 or TRBV12-4 to TRBJ2-7; 7 nucleotides align to TRBD2. V gave up 0 bases and J gave up 2 bases; unmatched junction bases: 4. The length of the CDR3 is 15 residues.

This clonotype was seen at least ten times. The V call is TRBV28, the J call TRBJ1-2, with 7 bases fitting TRBD1. Germline-derived CDR1 and CDR2 are MDHEN and SYDVKM. V gave up 2 bases and J gave up 8 bases; unmatched junction bases: 8. This CDR3 region has 14 residues. CDR3 amino acids: CASSLMSAGGGYTF. Here the CDR3 DNA reads TGTGCCAGCAGTTTAATGTCGGCAGGGGGAGGCTACACCTTC.

V gene TRBV12-3 or TRBV12-4 combines with J gene TRBJ2-2; no firm D call. V dropped 6 bases and J dropped 1 base, with 9 bases sitting between them. This CDR3 contains 14 residues. CDR3 DNA sequence: TGTGCCAGCAGATCCCCTTTGAACACCGGGGAGCTGTTTTTT. This encodes CASRSPLNTGELFF.

The chain recombines TRBV25-1 with TRBJ2-5; 8 bases are shared with TRBD2. This CDR3 contains 18 residues. With V trimmed by 2 bases and J by 5 bases, 16 bases remained unmatched. The germline V gene has CDR1 MGHDK and CDR2 SYGVNS. The CDR3 bases are TGTGCCAGCAGTGAAGCGGTCGGTAGCGGGATCCCCAGGGAGACCCAGTACTTC. It is translated as CASSEAVGSGIPRETQYF.

This clonotype was recorded at least ten times. This chain links TRBV6-1 with TRBJ1-3, with unresolved D. This CDR3 spans 16 amino acids. Germline CDR1 and CDR2: MNHNS and SASEGT. Trimming took off 2 bases at V and 0 bases at J, with 11 bases between the two ends. In DNA, the CDR3 is TGTGCCAGCAGTGAAACAGCGATGGCCTCTGGAAACACCATATATTTT. Amino acid sequence: CASSETAMASGNTIYF.

This clonotype occurred a few times. The V gene is TRBV27, the J gene TRBJ1-2; D is ambiguous. Germline V gives CDR1 MNHEY, CDR2 SMNVEV (reference sequence). Between the trimmed V and J ends, which lost 5 bases and 1 base, there was a span of 8 bases. The CDR3 contains 13 residues. The CDR3 protein is CASSMADNYGYTF. Written as DNA, the CDR3 is TGTGCCAGCAGTATGGCGGATAACTATGGCTACACCTTC.